This paragraph reports one TCR beta chain. Individuals aged roughly 18 to 95 years were recruited from roughly 22 US areas. Participants reported their clinical history, and cohort assignment relied on those reports. The data are from a study of blood T cell repertoires in COVID-19. Across the whole study: The United States, Italy and Spain supplied acute and convalescent COVID-19 samples.

With V trimmed by 3 bases and J by 1 base, 5 bases remained unmatched. Germline V lookup: CDR1 MNHEY, CDR2 SMNVEV (reference sequence). This CDR3 region has 15 residues. Under the authors' procedure: Estimated nucleated cell counts came from reference gene primer amplification. The repertoire was sequenced with immunoSEQ multiplex PCR; TCRdb's copy has only in-frame clones and lacks some. For V, J and clone size, that table is used; D and trimming come from the DNA. This sample has some 260,000 clones; approximately 79% occur once, and the top ten carry about 4%. The rearrangement links TRBV27 to TRBJ2-5; 7 bases match TRBD1. Sequencing was done on a sample of PBMCs or T cells enriched from blood (not recorded which). This clonotype originated in a man under 40 with acute COVID-19. CDR3: CASSFVGGFQETQYF. CDR3 DNA: TGTGCCAGCAGTTTCGTAGGGGGCTTCCAAGAGACCCAGTACTTC.